This is a list of T cell receptor beta chains from one sample in a study of OX40 agonist ivuxolimab in advanced cancers. TCRdb's copy holds only in-frame clones and misses some; the assay was immunoSEQ multiplex PCR. The sample carries about 41,000 clones, around 88% recorded once. The sequencing here drew on CD4+ or CD8+ T cells sorted from blood, taken in a trial of the OX40 agonist ivuxolimab. All receptors come from an adult with an advanced solid tumor such as melanoma, head and neck, liver or kidney cancer. CDR3s include the opening cysteine and the closing phenylalanine or tryptophan. The D gene is left open where the match is weak. Some rows have no size entry. The others give once, few or many, or a class for an expanded clone.

clone size | J gene | D gene | V gene | CDR3 protein | CDR3 DNA
once | TRBJ2-3 | - | TRBV15 | CATSRSAQLTDTQYF | TGTGCCACCAGCAGATCTGCGCAGCTCACAGATACGCAGTATTTT
- | TRBJ2-7 | TRBD2 | TRBV7-9 | CASSPGGYEQYF | TGTGCCAGCAGCCCGGGGGGGTACGAGCAGTACTTC
- | TRBJ2-7 | - | TRBV7-8 | CASSFAFGQPTYEQYF | TGTGCCAGCAGCTTCGCTTTTGGGCAGCCCACCTACGAGCAGTACTTC
- | TRBJ2-7 | - | TRBV4-2 | CASSQTLRYDEQYF | TGTGCCAGCAGCCAAACCTTAAGGTACGACGAGCAGTACTTC
- | TRBJ2-3 | - | TRBV4-1 | CASSQEGSSTDTQYF | TGCGCCAGCAGCCAAGAGGGCAGCAGCACAGATACGCAGTATTTT
- | TRBJ2-7 | TRBD2 | TRBV6-5 | CASSYSAGGYEQYF | TGTGCCAGCAGTTACTCAGCGGGAGGGTACGAGCAGTACTTC
- | TRBJ2-3 | - | TRBV7-8 | CASSPPPSRFTDTQYF | TGTGCCAGCAGCCCCCCCCCTAGCAGATTCACAGATACGCAGTATTTT
- | TRBJ2-2 | TRBD2 | TRBV11-2 | CASSLAGGYTGELFF | TGTGCCAGCAGCTTAGCGGGAGGCTACACCGGGGAGCTGTTTTTT
once | TRBJ2-7 | TRBD1 | TRBV28 | CASSYTGGYEQYF | TGTGCCAGCAGCTATACAGGGGGCTACGAGCAGTACTTC
- | TRBJ2-1 | TRBD2 | TRBV30 | CAGTSGVRSSYNEQFF | TGTGCCGGGACTAGCGGGGTTAGGAGCTCCTACAATGAGCAGTTCTTC
- | TRBJ2-1 | TRBD2 | TRBV29-1 | CSVPVPGGLNYNEQFF | TGCAGCGTTCCCGTCCCCGGGGGACTAAATTACAATGAGCAGTTCTTC
once | TRBJ2-7 | - | TRBV5-1 | CASSSLRGMSSYEQYF | TGCGCCAGCAGCTCGCTACGGGGAATGAGCTCCTACGAGCAGTACTTC
- | TRBJ2-2 | TRBD2 | TRBV7-9 | CASSLTLAGNTGELFF | TGTGCCAGCAGCTTAACACTAGCGGGAAACACCGGGGAGCTGTTTTTT
- | TRBJ2-5 | TRBD2 | TRBV27 | CASSPGGGLGETQYF | TGTGCCAGCAGCCCCGGCGGGGGGCTCGGGGAGACCCAGTACTTC
- | TRBJ2-1 | - | TRBV27 | CASSTRGNAYNEQFF | TGTGCCAGCAGTACAAGGGGGAATGCCTACAATGAGCAGTTCTTC
- | TRBJ2-3 | - | TRBV27 | CASSLRSSASTDTQYF | TGTGCCAGCAGTTTACGGTCTAGCGCTAGCACAGATACGCAGTATTTT